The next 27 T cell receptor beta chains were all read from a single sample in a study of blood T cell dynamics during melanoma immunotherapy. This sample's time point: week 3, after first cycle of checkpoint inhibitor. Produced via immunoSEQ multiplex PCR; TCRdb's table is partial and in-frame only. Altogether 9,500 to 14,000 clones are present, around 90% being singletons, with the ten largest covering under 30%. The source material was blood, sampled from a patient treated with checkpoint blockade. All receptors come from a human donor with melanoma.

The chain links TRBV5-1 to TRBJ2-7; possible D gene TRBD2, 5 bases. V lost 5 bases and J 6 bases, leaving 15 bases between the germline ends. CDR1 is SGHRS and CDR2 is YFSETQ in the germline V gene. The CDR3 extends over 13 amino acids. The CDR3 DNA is TGCGCCAGCAGATCCGGGATATACGCCGAGCAGTACTTC. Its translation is CASRSGIYAEQYF. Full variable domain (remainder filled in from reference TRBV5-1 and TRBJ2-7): KAGVTQTPRYLIKTRGQQVTLSCSPISGHRSVSWYQQTPGQGLQFLFEYFSETQRNKGNFPGRFSGRQFSNSRSEMNVSTLELGDSALYLCASRSGIYAEQYFGPGTRLTVT.

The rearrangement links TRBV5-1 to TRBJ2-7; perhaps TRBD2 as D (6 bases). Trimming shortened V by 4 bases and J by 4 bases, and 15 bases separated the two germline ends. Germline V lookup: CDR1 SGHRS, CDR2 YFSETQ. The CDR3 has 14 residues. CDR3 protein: CASSRGLLPYEQYF. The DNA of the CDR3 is TGCGCCAGCAGCAGGGGACTCCTTCCTTACGAGCAGTACTTC.

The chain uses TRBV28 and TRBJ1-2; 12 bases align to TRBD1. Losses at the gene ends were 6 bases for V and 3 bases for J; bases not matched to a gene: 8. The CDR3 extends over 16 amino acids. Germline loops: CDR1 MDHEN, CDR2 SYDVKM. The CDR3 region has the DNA TGTGCCAGCAGCCCTGGGACAGGGGGCTTTTACTATGGCTACACCTTC. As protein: CASSPGTGGFYYGYTF.

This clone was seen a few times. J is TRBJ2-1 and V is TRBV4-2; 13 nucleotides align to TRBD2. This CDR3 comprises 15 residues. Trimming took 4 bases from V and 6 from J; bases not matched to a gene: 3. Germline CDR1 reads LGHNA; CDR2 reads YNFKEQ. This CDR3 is CASSPTSGRPNEQFF. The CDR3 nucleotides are TGTGCCAGCAGCCCGACTAGCGGGAGGCCCAATGAGCAGTTCTTC.

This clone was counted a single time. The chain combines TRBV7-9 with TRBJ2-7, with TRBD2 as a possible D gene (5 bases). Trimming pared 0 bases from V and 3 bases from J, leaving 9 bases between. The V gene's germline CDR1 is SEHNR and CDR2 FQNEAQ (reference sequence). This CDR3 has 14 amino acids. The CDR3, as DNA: TGTGCCAGCAGCTTAGCGGGAGTGAACTACGAGCAGTACTTC. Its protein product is CASSLAGVNYEQYF.

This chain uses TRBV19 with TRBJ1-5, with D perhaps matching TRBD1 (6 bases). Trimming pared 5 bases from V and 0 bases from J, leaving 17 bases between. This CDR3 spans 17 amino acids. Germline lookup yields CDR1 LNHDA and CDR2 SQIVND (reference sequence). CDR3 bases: TGTGCCAGTAGTCTGGGGGCGGGGAAGTATAGCAATCAGCCCCAGCATTTT. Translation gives CASSLGAGKYSNQPQHF.

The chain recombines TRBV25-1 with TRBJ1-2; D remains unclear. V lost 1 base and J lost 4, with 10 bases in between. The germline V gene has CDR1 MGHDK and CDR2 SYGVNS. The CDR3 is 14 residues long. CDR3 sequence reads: CASSEWEGGYGYTF. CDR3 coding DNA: TGTGCCAGCAGTGAATGGGAGGGTGGCTATGGCTACACCTTC.

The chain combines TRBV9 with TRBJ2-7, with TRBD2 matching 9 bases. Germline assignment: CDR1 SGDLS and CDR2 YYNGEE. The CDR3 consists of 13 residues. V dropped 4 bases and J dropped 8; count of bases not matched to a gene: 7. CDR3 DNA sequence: TGTGCCAGCAGCCCAGGGACTAGCTTCCAGCAGTACTTC. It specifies CASSPGTSFQQYF.

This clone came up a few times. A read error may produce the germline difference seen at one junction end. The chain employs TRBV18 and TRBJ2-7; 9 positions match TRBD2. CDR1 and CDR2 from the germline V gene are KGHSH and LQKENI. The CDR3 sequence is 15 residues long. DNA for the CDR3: TGTGCCAGCACACCACTAGCGGGCGGCTCCTACGAGCAGTACTTC. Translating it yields CASTPLAGGSYEQYF.

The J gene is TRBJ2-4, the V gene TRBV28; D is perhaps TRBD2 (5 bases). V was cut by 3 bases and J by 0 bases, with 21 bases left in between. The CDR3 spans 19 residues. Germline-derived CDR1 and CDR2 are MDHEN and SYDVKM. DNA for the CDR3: TGTGCCAGCAGTTTCCACTTCACGACGGGGATAGTAGCCAAAAACATTCAGTACTTC. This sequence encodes CASSFHFTTGIVAKNIQYF.

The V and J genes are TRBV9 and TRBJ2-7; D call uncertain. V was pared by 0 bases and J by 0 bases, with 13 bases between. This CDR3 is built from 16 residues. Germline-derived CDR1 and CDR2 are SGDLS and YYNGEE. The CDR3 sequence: CASSVGGGGNSYEQYF. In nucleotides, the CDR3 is TGTGCCAGCAGCGTAGGGGGTGGCGGCAACTCCTACGAGCAGTACTTC.

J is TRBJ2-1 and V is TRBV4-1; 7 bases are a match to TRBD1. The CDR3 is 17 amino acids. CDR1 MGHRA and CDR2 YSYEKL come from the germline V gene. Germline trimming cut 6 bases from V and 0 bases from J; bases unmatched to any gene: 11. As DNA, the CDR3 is TGCGCCAGCAGACAACTCCCGACAGGGAGCTCCTACAATGAGCAGTTCTTC. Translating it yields CASRQLPTGSSYNEQFF.

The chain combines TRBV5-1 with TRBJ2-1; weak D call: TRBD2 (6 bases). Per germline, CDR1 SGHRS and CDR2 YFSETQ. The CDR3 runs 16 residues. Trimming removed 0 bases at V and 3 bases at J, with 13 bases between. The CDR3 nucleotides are TGCGCCAGCAGCTTGGATGTGACAGCGGGCTACAATGAGCAGTTCTTC. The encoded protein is CASSLDVTAGYNEQFF.

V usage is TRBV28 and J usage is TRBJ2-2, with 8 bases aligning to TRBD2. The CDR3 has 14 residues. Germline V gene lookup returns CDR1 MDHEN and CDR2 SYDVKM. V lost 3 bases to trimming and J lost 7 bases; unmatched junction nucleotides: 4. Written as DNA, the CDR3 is TGTGCCAGCAGTTTGCGGGGGGTCGTCGGGGAGCTGTTTTTT. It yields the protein CASSLRGVVGELFF.

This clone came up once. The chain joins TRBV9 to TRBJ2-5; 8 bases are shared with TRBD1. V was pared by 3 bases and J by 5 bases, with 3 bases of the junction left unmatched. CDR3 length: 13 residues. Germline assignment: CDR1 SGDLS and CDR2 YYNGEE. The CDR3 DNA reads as TGTGCCAGCAGCGGACAGGGGTGGGAGACCCAGTACTTC. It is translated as CASSGQGWETQYF.

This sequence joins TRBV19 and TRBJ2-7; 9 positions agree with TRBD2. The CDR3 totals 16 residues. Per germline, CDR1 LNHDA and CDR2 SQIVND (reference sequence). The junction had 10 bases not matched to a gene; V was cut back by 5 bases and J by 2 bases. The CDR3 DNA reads TGTGCCAGTAGTGCCTGGCCTAGCGGGGCCACCTACGAGCAGTACTTC. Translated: CASSAWPSGATYEQYF.

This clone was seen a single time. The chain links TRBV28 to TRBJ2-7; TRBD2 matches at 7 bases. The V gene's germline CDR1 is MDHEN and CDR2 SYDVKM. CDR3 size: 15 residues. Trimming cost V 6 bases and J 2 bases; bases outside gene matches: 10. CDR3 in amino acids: CASRSTSGNPYEQYF. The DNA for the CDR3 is TGTGCCAGCAGATCCACCAGCGGGAACCCCTACGAGCAGTACTTC. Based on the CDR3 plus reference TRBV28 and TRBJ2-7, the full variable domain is DVKVTQSSRYLVKRTGEKVFLECVQDMDHENMFWYRQDPGLGLRLIYFSYDVKMKEKGDIPEGYSVSREKKERFSLILESASTNQTSMYLCASRSTSGNPYEQYFGPGTRLTVT.

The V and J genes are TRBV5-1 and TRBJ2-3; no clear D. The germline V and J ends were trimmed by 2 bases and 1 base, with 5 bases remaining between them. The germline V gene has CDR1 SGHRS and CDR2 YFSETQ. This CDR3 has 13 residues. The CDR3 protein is CASSFEGTDTQYF. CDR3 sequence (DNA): TGCGCCAGCAGCTTTGAGGGCACAGATACGCAGTATTTT.

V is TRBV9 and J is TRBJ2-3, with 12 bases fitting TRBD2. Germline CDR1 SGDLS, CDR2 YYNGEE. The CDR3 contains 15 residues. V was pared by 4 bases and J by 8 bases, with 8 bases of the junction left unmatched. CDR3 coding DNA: TGTGCCAGCAGCCCCCGGACTAGCGGGACGGCTACGCAGTATTTT. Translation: CASSPRTSGTATQYF.

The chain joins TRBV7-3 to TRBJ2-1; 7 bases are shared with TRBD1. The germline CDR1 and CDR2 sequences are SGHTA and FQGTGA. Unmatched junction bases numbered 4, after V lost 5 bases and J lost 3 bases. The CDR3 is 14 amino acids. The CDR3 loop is CASSIDRDYNEQFF. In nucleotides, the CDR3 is TGTGCCAGCAGCATAGACAGGGACTACAATGAGCAGTTCTTC.

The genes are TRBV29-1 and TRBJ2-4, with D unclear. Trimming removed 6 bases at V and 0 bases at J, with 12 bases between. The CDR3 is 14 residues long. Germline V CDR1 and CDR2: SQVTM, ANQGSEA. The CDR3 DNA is TGCAGCGTAGATGAGATGGGAGCCAAAAACATTCAGTACTTC. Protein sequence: CSVDEMGAKNIQYF.

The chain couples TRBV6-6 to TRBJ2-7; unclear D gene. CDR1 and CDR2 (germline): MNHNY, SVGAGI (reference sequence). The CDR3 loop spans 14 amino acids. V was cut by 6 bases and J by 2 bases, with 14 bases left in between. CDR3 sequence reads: CASRRGSSPYEQYF. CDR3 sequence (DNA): TGTGCCAGCAGGCGTGGTAGCAGCCCCTACGAGCAGTACTTC.

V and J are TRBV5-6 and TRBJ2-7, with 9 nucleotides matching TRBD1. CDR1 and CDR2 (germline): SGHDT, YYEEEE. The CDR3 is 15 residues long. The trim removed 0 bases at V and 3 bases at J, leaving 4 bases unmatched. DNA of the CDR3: TGTGCCAGCAGCTTGGTGGACAGGGGTTTCTACGAGCAGTACTTC. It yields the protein CASSLVDRGFYEQYF.

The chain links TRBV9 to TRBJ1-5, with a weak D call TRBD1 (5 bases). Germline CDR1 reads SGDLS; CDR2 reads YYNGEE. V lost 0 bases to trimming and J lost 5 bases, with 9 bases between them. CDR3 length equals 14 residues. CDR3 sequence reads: CASSVGGDHQPQHF. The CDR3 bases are TGTGCCAGCAGCGTAGGGGGCGACCATCAGCCCCAGCATTTT.

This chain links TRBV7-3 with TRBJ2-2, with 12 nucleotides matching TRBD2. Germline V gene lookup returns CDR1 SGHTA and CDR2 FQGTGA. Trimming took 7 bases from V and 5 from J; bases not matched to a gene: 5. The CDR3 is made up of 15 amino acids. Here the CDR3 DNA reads TGTGCCAGCACCCCAGGACTAGCGGGGACCGGGGAGCTGTTTTTT. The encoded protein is CASTPGLAGTGELFF.

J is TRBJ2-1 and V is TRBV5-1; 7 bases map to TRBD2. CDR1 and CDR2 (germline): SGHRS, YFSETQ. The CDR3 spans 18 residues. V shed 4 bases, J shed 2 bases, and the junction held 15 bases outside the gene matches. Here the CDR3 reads CASSPGERASGAYNEQFF. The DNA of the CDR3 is TGCGCCAGCAGCCCCGGGGAGCGGGCGAGCGGGGCCTACAATGAGCAGTTCTTC.

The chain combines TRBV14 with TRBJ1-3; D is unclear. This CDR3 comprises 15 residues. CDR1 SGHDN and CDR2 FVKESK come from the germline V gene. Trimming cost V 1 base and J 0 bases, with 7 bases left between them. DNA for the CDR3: TGTGCCAGCAGCCAAGCGGCCGTCTCTGGAAACACCATATATTTT. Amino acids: CASSQAAVSGNTIYF.